The sequence of this T cell receptor (beta chain) was determined in a study of T cell repertoires and HLA-DP antigens. Across the whole study: Donors were two male and one female, aged 18-to-29 to 60-to-69.

Overall study results and limits: Sorted CD137+ clonality was around 0.36 for both alloantigens, versus 0.035 to 0.045 pre-culture. The CD4+ repertoire was not split into naive and memory.

CD4+ T cells were isolated untouched, 95% to 98% pure. Clones were read by immunoSEQ multiplex PCR, and TCRdb kept only the in-frame ones, dropping some. Of about 120,000 clones in the sample, 80% to 95% were seen once. The V gene end was trimmed by 2 bases and the J gene end by 7 bases; junction bases not matched to a gene: 8. The CDR3 runs to 16 residues. Germline CDR1 is SGHTA and CDR2 is FQGNSA. Remarks on this clone: What it recognizes is unknown.

V and J are TRBV7-2 and TRBJ2-2; TRBD1 matches 9 bases. Sequenced material: CD4+ T cells from PBMCs. The receptor comes from a young woman in good health and CMV-seronegative. The CDR3 DNA follows: TGTGCCAGCAGCTTAAGGGTGACAGGGGGTAACGGGGAGCTGTTTTTT. Translated: CASSLRVTGGNGELFF.